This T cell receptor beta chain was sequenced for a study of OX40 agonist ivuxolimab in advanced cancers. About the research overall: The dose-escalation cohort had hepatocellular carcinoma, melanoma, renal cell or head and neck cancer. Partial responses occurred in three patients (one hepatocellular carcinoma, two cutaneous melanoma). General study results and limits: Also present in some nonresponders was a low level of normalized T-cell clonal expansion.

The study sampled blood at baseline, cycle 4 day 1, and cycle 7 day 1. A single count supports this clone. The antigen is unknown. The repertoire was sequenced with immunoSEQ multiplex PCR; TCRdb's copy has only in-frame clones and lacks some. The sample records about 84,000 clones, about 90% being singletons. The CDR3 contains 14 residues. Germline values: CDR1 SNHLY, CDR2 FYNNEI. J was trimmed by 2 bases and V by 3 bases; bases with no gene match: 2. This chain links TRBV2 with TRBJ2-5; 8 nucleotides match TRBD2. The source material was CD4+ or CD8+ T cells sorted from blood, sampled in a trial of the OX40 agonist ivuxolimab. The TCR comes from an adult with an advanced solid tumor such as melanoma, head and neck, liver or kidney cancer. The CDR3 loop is CASSEGGRQETQYF. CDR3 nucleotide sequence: TGTGCCAGCAGTGAGGGCGGGAGGCAAGAGACCCAGTACTTC.